This T cell receptor beta chain was sequenced for a study of metastatic and nonmetastatic thyroid tumors. Overall study: Repertoires from blood and tumor or nodule tissue of malignant and benign thyroid patients were compared.

Each patient went into thyroid surgery without having received any treatment. For this clone: Its antigen is unknown. At one boundary the junction diverges from the germline segment, which might be a read error.

Study-level points and caveats: It was reportedly found that TCR beta diversity was significantly higher in malignant thyroid tumors than in benign nodules, a difference seen in both blood and tumor samples.

Under the authors' procedure: Clinicopathological groups of papillary thyroid cancer showed CDR3 differences that were used to build a distant-metastasis classifier. MiXCR re-clonotyped the PCR reads for TCRdb. TCRdb, rather than the study authors, made the V and J calls. The sample records some 36,000 clones, approximately 17% being singletons. There are 13 residues in the CDR3. Germline V gene lookup returns CDR1 LNHDA and CDR2 SQIVND (reference sequence). Sequencing was done on a sample of blood. The clonotype was recovered from a male donor with papillary thyroid cancer or a benign thyroid nodule (not recorded which). Some clones in this sample may be carry-over from other donors' samples. V is TRBV19 and J is TRBJ2-7; unclear D gene. The CDR3 loop reads CASSTVTKYEKYF. CDR3 in DNA: TGTGCCAGTAGTACTGTCACAAAATACGAGAAGTACTTC.